This TCR beta chain originates from a study of cytomegalovirus exposure and HLA in healthy donors. In the study overall: Among 150 million to 200 million T cells, an earlier analysis found 117 million unique TCR beta sequences. Points from the study as a whole: One later analysis reportedly identified an Asian-associated ancestry cluster that showed fewer N-insertions than the roughly 600-donor mean. What TCR beta sequences reportedly achieved was accurate prediction of HLA-A and HLA-B alleles in most subjects. Later analysis showed most CMV-associated TCR beta chains appearing HLA-restricted.

PCR employed 60 Vbeta and 13 Jbeta primers. Sequenced by immunoSEQ multiplex PCR; TCRdb stores in-frame clones only, minus some. The profile shows around 150,000 clones, around 84% of them singletons. Turning to this clone: Its antigen is currently unknown.

This CDR3 has 15 amino acids. From germline, CDR1 is MNHNY and CDR2 SVGAGI (reference sequence). Losses at the gene ends were 6 bases for V and 5 bases for J; bases not matched to a gene: 11. The J gene is TRBJ2-5, the V gene TRBV6-6; 8 bases are shared with TRBD1. Sequenced input: PBMCs. This TCR came from a male donor in good health and CMV-seropositive. CDR3 protein: CASSPGTGVIETQYF. The CDR3 DNA reads TGTGCCAGCAGCCCCGGGACAGGAGTAATCGAGACCCAGTACTTC.